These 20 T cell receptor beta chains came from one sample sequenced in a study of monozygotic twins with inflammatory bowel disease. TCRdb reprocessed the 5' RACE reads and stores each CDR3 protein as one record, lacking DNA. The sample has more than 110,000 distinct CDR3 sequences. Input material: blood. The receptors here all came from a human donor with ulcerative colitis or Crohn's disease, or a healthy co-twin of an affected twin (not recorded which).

CDR3 residues: CATSKPLGPGELFF. This chain connects TRBV15 to TRBJ2-2. CDR1 is LNHNV, CDR2 YYDKDF, per germline (reference sequence). The CDR3 is 14 residues long.

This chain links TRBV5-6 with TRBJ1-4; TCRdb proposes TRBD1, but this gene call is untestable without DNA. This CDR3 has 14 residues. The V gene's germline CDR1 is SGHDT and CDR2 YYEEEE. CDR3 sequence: CASSLAGGTEKLFF.

The CDR3 sequence is CASSLLAGGSSYNEQFF. V and J are TRBV5-8 and TRBJ2-1; TCRdb calls TRBD2, which cannot be checked without DNA. The V gene's germline CDR1 is SGHTS and CDR2 YDEGEE. The CDR3 is 17 amino acids.

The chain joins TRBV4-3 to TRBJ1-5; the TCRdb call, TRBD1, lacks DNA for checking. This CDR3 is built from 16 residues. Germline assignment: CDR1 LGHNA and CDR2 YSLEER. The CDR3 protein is CASSQDKRGSNQPQHF.

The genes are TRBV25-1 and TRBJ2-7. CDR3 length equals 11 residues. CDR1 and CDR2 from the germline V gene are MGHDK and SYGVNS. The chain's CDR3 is CASSDVYEQYF.

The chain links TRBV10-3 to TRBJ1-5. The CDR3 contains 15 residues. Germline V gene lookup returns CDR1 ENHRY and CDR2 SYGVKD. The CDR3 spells CAISVAGGSNQPQHF.

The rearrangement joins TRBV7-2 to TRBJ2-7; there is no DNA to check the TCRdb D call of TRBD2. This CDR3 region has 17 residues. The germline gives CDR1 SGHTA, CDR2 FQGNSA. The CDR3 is CASSQSGRGDRSYEQYF.

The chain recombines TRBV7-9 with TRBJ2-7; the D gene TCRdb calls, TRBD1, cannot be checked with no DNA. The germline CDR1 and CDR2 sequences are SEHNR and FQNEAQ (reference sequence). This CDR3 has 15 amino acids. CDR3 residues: CASSSTGGQPYEQYF.

This CDR3 is CASSLTGADEQYF. The chain joins TRBV5-8 to TRBJ2-7; absent DNA, TCRdb's TRBD1 call cannot be checked. CDR1 is SGHTS and CDR2 is YDEGEE in the germline V gene. The CDR3 has 13 residues.

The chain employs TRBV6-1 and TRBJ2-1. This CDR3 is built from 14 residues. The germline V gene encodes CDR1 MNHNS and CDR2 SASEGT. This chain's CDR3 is CASSRLASYNEQFF.

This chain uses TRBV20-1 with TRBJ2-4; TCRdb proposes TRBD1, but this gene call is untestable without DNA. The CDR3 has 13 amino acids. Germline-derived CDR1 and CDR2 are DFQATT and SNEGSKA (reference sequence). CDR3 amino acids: CSARDKTWGMQYF.

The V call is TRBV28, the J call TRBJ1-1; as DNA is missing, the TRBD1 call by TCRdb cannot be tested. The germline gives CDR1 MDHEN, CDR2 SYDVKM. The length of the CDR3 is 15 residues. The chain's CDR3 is CASSYPTGMNTEAFF. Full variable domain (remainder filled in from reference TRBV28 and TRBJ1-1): DVKVTQSSRYLVKRTGEKVFLECVQDMDHENMFWYRQDPGLGLRLIYFSYDVKMKEKGDIPEGYSVSREKKERFSLILESASTNQTSMYLCASSYPTGMNTEAFFGQGTRLTVV.

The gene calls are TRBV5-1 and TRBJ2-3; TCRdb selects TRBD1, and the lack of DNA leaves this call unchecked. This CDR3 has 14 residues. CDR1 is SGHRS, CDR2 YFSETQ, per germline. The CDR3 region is CASSSPGRRDTQYF.

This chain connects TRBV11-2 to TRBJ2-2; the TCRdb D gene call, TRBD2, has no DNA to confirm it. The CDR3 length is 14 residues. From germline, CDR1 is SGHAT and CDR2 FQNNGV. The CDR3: CASSLVGLGGELFF.

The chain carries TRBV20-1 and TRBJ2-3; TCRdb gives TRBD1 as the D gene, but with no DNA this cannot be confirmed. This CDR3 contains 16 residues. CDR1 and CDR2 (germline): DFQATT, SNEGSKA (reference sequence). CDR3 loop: CSASLQGFDRTDTQYF.

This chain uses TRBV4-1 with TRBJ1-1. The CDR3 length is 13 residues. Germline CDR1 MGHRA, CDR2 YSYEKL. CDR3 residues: CASSQDSYTEAFF.

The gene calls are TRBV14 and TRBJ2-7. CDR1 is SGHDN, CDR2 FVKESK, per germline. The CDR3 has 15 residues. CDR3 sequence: CASSQVNQATYEQYF.

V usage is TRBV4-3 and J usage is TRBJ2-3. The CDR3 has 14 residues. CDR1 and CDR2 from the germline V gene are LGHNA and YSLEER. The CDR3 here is CASSQETLADTQYF.

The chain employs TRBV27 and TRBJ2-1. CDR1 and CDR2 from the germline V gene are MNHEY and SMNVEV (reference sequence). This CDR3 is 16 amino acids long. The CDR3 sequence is CASSLAARISYNEQFF.

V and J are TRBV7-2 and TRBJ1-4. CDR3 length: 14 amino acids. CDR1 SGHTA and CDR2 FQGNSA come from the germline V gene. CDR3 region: CASSLGAGPEKLFF.